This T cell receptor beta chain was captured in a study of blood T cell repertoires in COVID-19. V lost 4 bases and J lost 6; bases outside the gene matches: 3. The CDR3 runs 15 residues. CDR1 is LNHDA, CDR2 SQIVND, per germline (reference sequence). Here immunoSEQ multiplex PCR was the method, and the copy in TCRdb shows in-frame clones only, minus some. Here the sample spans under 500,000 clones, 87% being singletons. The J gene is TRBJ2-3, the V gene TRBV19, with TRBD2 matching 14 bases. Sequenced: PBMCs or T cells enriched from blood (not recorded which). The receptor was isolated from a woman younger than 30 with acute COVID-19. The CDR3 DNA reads TGTGCCAGTAGTACCGGACTAGCGGGAGGCGATACGCAGTATTTT. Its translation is CASSTGLAGGDTQYF.